The 19 T cell receptor beta chains below were found in one sample sequenced in a study of early T cells in non-severe SARS-CoV-2 infection. TCRdb analysed the 5' RACE reads with MiXCR anew, one entry per CDR3 protein. This sample carries around 77,000 distinct CDR3 sequences, 12% of them seen once, and the ten largest clones take about 14%. The sample here was whole blood, taken at baseline. These receptors were obtained from an adult who was a healthcare worker with PCR-confirmed SARS-CoV-2 infection or an uninfected control (not recorded which). The donor label of this sample is uncertain.

This chain joins TRBV5-4 and TRBJ1-6; 8 bases match TRBD1. After removal of 1 base from V and 11 bases from J, the junction contained 5 bases not matched to a gene. The germline V gene has CDR1 SGHNT and CDR2 YYREEE (reference sequence). The CDR3 is 14 amino acids. CDR3 DNA sequence: TGTGCCAGCAGCTTGAGGACAGGGAAGGCACCCCTCCACTTT. The encoded protein is CASSLRTGKAPLHF.

The chain carries TRBV6-1 and TRBJ2-5; maybe TRBD1 (5 bases). The CDR3 spans 16 residues. CDR1 MNHNS and CDR2 SASEGT come from the germline V gene. V shed 2 bases and J shed 5 bases, with 18 bases lying between them. The CDR3 nucleotides are TGTGCCAGCAGTGAATCTGAGACAGTGACAAGGGAGACCCAGTACTTC. Translation: CASSESETVTRETQYF.

This clonotype was detected a few times. The chain couples TRBV7-6 to TRBJ2-3; D is possibly TRBD2 (6 bases). The CDR3 runs 15 residues. Trimming took 4 bases from V and 5 from J, leaving 16 bases between them. The germline V gene encodes CDR1 SGHVS and CDR2 FNYEAQ. CDR3 DNA sequence: TGTGCCAGCAGCTCAAGGGAGCGGGCCGGAGATACGCAGTATTTT. As protein: CASSSRERAGDTQYF. The full variable domain, its missing parts supplied by reference TRBV7-6 and TRBJ2-3, is GAGVSQSPRYKVTKRGQDVALRCDPISGHVSLYWYRQALGQGPEFLTYFNYEAQQDKSGLPNDRFSAERPEGSISTLTIQRTEQRDSAMYRCASSSRERAGDTQYFGPGTRLTVL.

V is TRBV25-1 and J is TRBJ2-1; 10 positions match TRBD1. Germline CDR1 MGHDK, CDR2 SYGVNS. The ends lost 6 bases at V and 9 bases at J; junction bases unmatched: 14. This CDR3 has 16 amino acids. CDR3 DNA sequence: TGTGCCAGCAGCATAGCCGGGACAGGGGTGTCCGGTGAGCAGTTCTTC. Its protein product is CASSIAGTGVSGEQFF.

The chain uses TRBV7-3 and TRBJ1-1, with D tentatively TRBD1 (6 bases). This CDR3 spans 13 amino acids. In germline, CDR1 is SGHTA, CDR2 FQGTGA. The V end was cut by 5 bases, the J end by 8 bases, with 15 bases between. DNA for the CDR3: TGTGCCAGCAGCCCTCGCGCCGGGACAGAAGCTTTCTTT. This gives the protein CASSPRAGTEAFF.

The table lists this clonotype with a few counts. This chain links TRBV6-2 or TRBV6-3 with TRBJ2-5; the D is unclear. Trimming left V 3 bases short and J 5 bases short, with 4 bases between. CDR1 and CDR2 from the germline V gene are MNHEY and SVGEGT. The CDR3 length is 11 residues. The CDR3 loop reads CASSYMETQYF. The CDR3, as DNA: TGTGCCAGCAGTTATATGGAGACCCAGTACTTC.

This clonotype counts as medium-sized (0.01 to 0.1%). The rearrangement joins TRBV29-1 to TRBJ1-5; D remains ambiguous. There are 10 residues in the CDR3. CDR1 SQVTM and CDR2 ANQGSEA come from the germline V gene. V gave up 4 bases and J gave up 5 bases, with 3 bases separating them. The CDR3, as DNA: TGCAGCGTTGGAGATCAGCCCCAGCATTTT. Amino acids: CSVGDQPQHF.

V and J are TRBV12-3 or TRBV12-4 and TRBJ2-3, with 10 bases aligning to TRBD2. With 6 bases clipped from V and 2 bases from J, the junction kept 5 bases outside the gene matches. This CDR3 is 15 amino acids long. The CDR3 coding sequence is TGTGCCAGCAGCCGCACTAGCGGGAACACAGATACGCAGTATTTT. As protein: CASSRTSGNTDTQYF.

This clonotype occurred a few times. The genes are TRBV5-1 and TRBJ1-4, with no clear D. Germline V gene lookup returns CDR1 SGHRS and CDR2 YFSETQ. The CDR3 totals 15 residues. The V gene lost 0 bases and the J gene lost 8 bases, with 14 bases spanning the gap. CDR3 sequence (DNA): TGCGCCAGCAGCTTGGAAAGCGGGGATGGAGAAAAACTGTTTTTT. This encodes CASSLESGDGEKLFF.

There are many counts of this clonotype. The chain carries TRBV12-5 and TRBJ2-2; TRBD2 is a possible D gene (5 bases). The CDR3 is 15 residues long. V was clipped by 6 bases and J by 7 bases, with 18 bases between them. The V gene's germline CDR1 is LGHNT and CDR2 FRNRAP. In nucleotides, the CDR3 is TGTGCTAGTGGCGGAGGCTCAGTACATGACGGGGAGCTGTTTTTT. Amino acid sequence: CASGGGSVHDGELFF.

The J gene is TRBJ2-2, the V gene TRBV29-1, with D maybe TRBD2 (6 bases). CDR1 and CDR2 from the germline V gene are SQVTM and ANQGSEA. There are 14 residues in the CDR3. The ends were cut back, 6 bases at V and 6 bases at J, with 17 bases in the middle. Here the CDR3 reads CSVADGSLSGELFF. The CDR3 DNA is TGCAGCGTAGCCGACGGGAGTTTGTCCGGGGAGCTGTTTTTT.

The genes are TRBV29-1 and TRBJ2-7; D tentatively fits TRBD1 or TRBD2 (5 bases each). The CDR3 has 11 residues. The V and J ends lost 8 bases and 5 bases respectively, with 13 bases between them. The V gene's germline CDR1 is SQVTM and CDR2 ANQGSEA. CDR3 in amino acids: CSSRRGDEQYF. The CDR3 DNA reads TGCAGCAGCCGGAGAGGGGACGAGCAGTACTTC.

The chain recombines TRBV5-6 with TRBJ2-3; 12 nucleotides match TRBD1. Germline CDR1 and CDR2: SGHDT and YYEEEE. The V and J ends lost 4 bases and 4 bases, in that order; junction bases with no gene match: 10. This CDR3 contains 17 residues. The CDR3 sequence is CASSRDRGPSVADTQYF. The CDR3 DNA sequence: TGTGCCAGCAGCCGGGACAGGGGGCCCTCAGTGGCAGATACGCAGTATTTT.

The V gene is TRBV13, the J gene TRBJ2-2, with 11 nucleotides matching TRBD2. CDR3 length: 16 amino acids. The V gene's germline CDR1 is PRHDT and CDR2 FYEKMQ (reference sequence). With V trimmed by 5 bases and J by 4 bases, 6 bases remained unmatched. The CDR3, as DNA: TGTGCCAGCAGCGGCAGACTAGCGGGGACCACCGGGGAGCTGTTTTTT. Protein sequence: CASSGRLAGTTGELFF.

The CDR3 region has the DNA TGCGCCAGCAGCTTGGGGACAGGGGGCTCCTACGAGCAGTACTTC. The encoded protein is CASSLGTGGSYEQYF. V usage is TRBV5-1 and J usage is TRBJ2-7, with TRBD1 matching over 10 bases. Looked up from germline, CDR1 is SGHRS and CDR2 is YFSETQ. The CDR3 runs 15 residues. Unmatched junction bases numbered 0, after V lost 0 bases and J lost 0 bases.

The rearrangement uses TRBV12-3 or TRBV12-4 and TRBJ1-4; TRBD1 agrees at 12 bases. The CDR3 is 17 residues long. The V segment lost 5 bases and the J segment 12 bases; nucleotides outside the gene matches: 16. CDR3 loop: CASSPGTGGPTGYELFF. CDR3 nucleotides: TGTGCCAGCAGTCCCGGGACAGGGGGCCCGACGGGTTACGAACTGTTTTTT.

The CDR3 spells CASRPTRDLSTDTQYF. CDR3 bases: TGTGCCAGCAGACCAACCCGGGACTTAAGCACAGATACGCAGTATTTT. The chain joins TRBV7-9 to TRBJ2-3, with D perhaps TRBD2 (6 bases). The germline gives CDR1 SEHNR, CDR2 FQNEAQ (reference sequence). The CDR3 has 16 residues. V lost 6 bases and J 0 bases, leaving 16 bases between the germline ends.

This clonotype was seen at least ten times. The chain links TRBV12-3 or TRBV12-4 to TRBJ2-5, with D tentatively TRBD2 (7 bases). The V end was cut by 5 bases, the J end by 4 bases, with 23 bases between. The CDR3 length is 17 residues. CDR3 DNA sequence: TGTGCCAGCAGTCTGACCAAGAGGGGGGGGGCCGGAGAGACCCAGTACTTC. Amino acids: CASSLTKRGGAGETQYF.

This clonotype has ten or more counts. The chain links TRBV6-6 to TRBJ2-3; D gene unclear. V shed 0 bases and J shed 6 bases, with 10 bases lying between them. CDR1 is MNHNY and CDR2 is SVGAGI in the germline V gene (reference sequence). The CDR3 is 14 residues long. The CDR3 DNA sequence: TGTGCCAGCAGTTACTCGAGGCTAGGGGATACGCAGTATTTT. Its translation: CASSYSRLGDTQYF.